This T cell receptor (beta chain) was sequenced during a study of cytomegalovirus exposure and HLA in healthy donors. Concerning this clone: Its antigen is currently unknown.

General study points: A subsequent analysis found that TCR clusters from the first cohort also tended to co-occur in the roughly 120 validation repertoires, with less than 95% of cluster scores above 0. Investigators reported fewer than 200 TCR beta chains as tied to cytomegalovirus.

J was trimmed by 7 bases and V by 5 bases; bases with no gene match: 6. CDR3 size: 14 residues. Germline values: CDR1 MNHEY, CDR2 SVGAGI. Assay: immunoSEQ multiplex PCR; the TCRdb copy retains only in-frame clones and omits some. The sample records over 200,000 clones, about 86% being singletons. Donors were drawn from the 120-subject validation cohort, separate from the roughly 700-subject first cohort. The chain recombines TRBV6-5 with TRBJ1-3; TRBD1 matches 9 bases. This receptor was identified in a woman in her late teens or twenties in good health and CMV-seronegative. The sample consisted of PBMCs. The CDR3 sequence: CASSLDRGANTIYF. The CDR3 DNA reads TGTGCCAGCAGTCTGGACAGGGGAGCGAACACCATATATTTT.